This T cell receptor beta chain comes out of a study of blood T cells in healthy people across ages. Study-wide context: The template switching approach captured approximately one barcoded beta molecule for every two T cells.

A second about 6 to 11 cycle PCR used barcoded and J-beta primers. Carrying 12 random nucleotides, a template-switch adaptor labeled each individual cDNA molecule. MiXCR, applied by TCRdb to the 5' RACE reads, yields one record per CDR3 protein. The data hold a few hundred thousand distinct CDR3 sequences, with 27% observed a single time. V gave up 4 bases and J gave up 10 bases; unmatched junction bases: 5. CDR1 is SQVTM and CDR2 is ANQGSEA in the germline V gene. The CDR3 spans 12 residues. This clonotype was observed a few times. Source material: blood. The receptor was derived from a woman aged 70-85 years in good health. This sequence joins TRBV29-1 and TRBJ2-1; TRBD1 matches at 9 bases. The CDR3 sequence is CSVAGQGKEQFF. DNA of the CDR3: TGCAGCGTTGCGGGACAGGGTAAAGAGCAGTTCTTC.